The subject of this entry is one TCR beta chain. Its antigen is still unknown. Nothing much larger sits one base from this clone, and base qualities are not available. The time point label of this sample denotes: baseline before first vaccination. The vaccinee samples were drawn from two UK trials, COV001 and COV002, one of which was a single-blind randomized controlled phase 2/3 trial testing AZD1222 (ChAdOx1 nCoV-19) in healthy adults. For TCRbeta chain sequencing, PBMC samples from trial participants were taken at day 0 and at day 28 after the second dose. The data are from a study of T cell responses to AZD1222 COVID-19 vaccine (dated by TCRdb to about 2021). Background on the whole study: AZD1222 recipients with second doses at about 4 weeks or about 12 weeks were pooled, because spike-specific TCR depth and breadth did not differ between schedules. Trial participants were enrolled by age into subgroups of 18-55, 56-69 and 70-plus years, and roughly 150, 30 and 60 TCR-sequenced participants, respectively, were included in these subgroups. TCR sequencing was performed for approximately 240 trial participants, of whom some 200 were given two doses of AZD1222 and 26 were given two doses of MenACWY control vaccine.

The CDR3 regions of human TCRbeta chains were subjected to immunosequencing. Regarding the original processing steps: TCRs in the repertoires were compared against a reference library of SARS-CoV-2-specific TCRs that had been generated with the MIRA antigen-specificity platform. Breadth was defined as the fraction of unique TCRs that were SARS-CoV-2-associated, and depth was defined as the fraction of total T cells that were SARS-CoV-2-associated. Using the MIRA data, each spike-specific TCR was assigned both to the spike region to which the TCR was reactive and to a CD4 or CD8 class. Log10-transformed breadth and depth values were compared by one-way ANOVA with Sidak's multiple comparisons tests. Not all clones reach the TCRdb copy of this immuneACCESS table, which keeps in-frame sequences only. Checked studies attribute under half of the gap to unresolved V genes and leave the rest unexplained. For V, J and clone size, that table is used; D and trimming come from the DNA. The sample profile shows roughly 140,000 clones; around 91% of them were found once. The leading ten clones occupy approximately 4.5% of the sample.

General conclusions and limits of the study: The 56-69-year group was small, and its depth increase did not reach significance, likely because of low power. Because no day 14 peak-response samples were available, the repertoires could be characterized only after the peak T cell response. Conclusions about previously exposed vaccinees were limited because only a handful of AZD1222 recipients were SARS-CoV-2 seropositive at baseline. Nearly half of unique spike-specific TCRs reportedly recognized epitopes outside regions mutated in the B.1.351 and B.1.1.7 variants. Most participants were white British and females outnumbered males, and the authors suggested that clonal diversity may have been underestimated. The whole spike protein was spanned by vaccine-associated CD4 TCRs, and dominant responses were seen in regions 160-218 and 743-854. Spike-specific TCR breadth and depth rose significantly after two AZD1222 doses compared with day 0 and with MenACWY recipients.

The source material was peripheral blood, sampled on day 0 of AZD1222 vaccination. This clonotype was obtained from an adult in good health.

CDR3 protein: CATSARKGDGYTF. The DNA sequence is given as TGTGCCACCAGCGCCCGAAAGGGGGATGGCTACACCTTC. The sequence links TRBV15 to TRBJ1-2; TRBD1 is perhaps the D gene, given 6 matching bases. From the cysteine up to the phenylalanine, the CDR3 has a length of 13 residues. Of all the DNA, just the CDR3 is kept, 39 bases in frame from base 1. The junction shows trimming of 5 bases on V and 6 bases on J, plus 13 bases between the germline ends. Taken from the germline V gene (reference sequence), the CDR1 and CDR2 loops are LNHNV and YYDKDF. The entire variable domain, with the stretches around the CDR3 drawn from the reference TRBV15 and TRBJ1-2 proteins, is DAMVIQNPRYQVTQFGKPVTLSCSQTLNHNVMYWYQQKSSQAPKLLFHYYDKDFNNEADTPDNFQSRRPNTSFCFLDIRSPGLGDTAMYLCATSARKGDGYTFGSGTRLTVV.